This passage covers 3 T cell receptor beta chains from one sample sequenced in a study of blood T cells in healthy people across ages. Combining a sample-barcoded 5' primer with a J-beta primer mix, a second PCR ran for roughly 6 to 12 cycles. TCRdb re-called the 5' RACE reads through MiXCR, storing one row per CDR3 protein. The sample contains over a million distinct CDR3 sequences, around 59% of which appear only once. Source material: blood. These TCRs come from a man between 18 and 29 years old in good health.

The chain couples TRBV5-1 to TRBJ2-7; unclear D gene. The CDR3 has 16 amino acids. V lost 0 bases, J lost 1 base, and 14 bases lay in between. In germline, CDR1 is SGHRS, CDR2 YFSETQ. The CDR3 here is CASSLEPAALSYEQYF. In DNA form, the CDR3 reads TGCGCCAGCAGCTTGGAGCCGGCCGCTCTTTCCTACGAGCAGTACTTC.

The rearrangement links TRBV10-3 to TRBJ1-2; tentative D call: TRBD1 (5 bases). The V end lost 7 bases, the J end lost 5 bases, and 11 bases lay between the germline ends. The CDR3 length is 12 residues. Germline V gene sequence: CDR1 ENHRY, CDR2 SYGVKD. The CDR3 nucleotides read TGTGCCATCACCCAGGACACATATGGCTACACCTTC. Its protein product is CAITQDTYGYTF.

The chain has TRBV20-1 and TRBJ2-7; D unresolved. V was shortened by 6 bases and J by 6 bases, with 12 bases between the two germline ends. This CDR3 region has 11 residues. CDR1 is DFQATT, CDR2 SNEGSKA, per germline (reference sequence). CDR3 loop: CSATTIGEQYF. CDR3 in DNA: TGCAGTGCAACCACCATCGGCGAGCAGTACTTC.